The clone carrying this T cell receptor beta chain was picked up many times. The antigen is unknown. The time point: newly diagnosed GD, antithyroid drugs for less than 3 months. PBMC-derived RNA was used for the TCR library. Libraries of TCR beta came from iRepertoire HTBI primers plus Arm-PCR of CDR3 regions. TCRdb reanalysed the multiplex PCR reads using MiXCR and keeps one entry per CDR3 protein. Here the sample spans roughly 420,000 distinct CDR3 sequences, 16% being singletons. CDR3 size: 15 residues. Germline V gives CDR1 PRHDT, CDR2 FYEKMQ (reference sequence). With 4 bases clipped from V and 2 bases from J, the junction kept 2 bases outside the gene matches. The entry originates in a study of regulatory T cells in long-lasting Graves disease. Across the study: New Graves' disease cases had less than 3 months of antithyroid drugs.

Study results and caveats: Accuracy was perhaps lowered by the small sample size.

The same sample was also used in a study of T cells in Graves' hyperthyroidism and ophthalmopathy. That report notes: Patients aged 18 to 65 had newly diagnosed hyperthyroidism that had lasted under 2 months.

The receptor comes from a young woman with Graves disease. The sequencing used peripheral blood mononuclear cells (PBMCs), collected at new diagnosis, from a patient treated with antithyroid drugs. The chain joins TRBV13 to TRBJ2-2, with 9 bases identical to TRBD2. The CDR3 region has the DNA TGTGCCAGCAGCTCAGCGGGAGGAAACACCGGGGAGCTGTTTTTT. Its protein is CASSSAGGNTGELFF.